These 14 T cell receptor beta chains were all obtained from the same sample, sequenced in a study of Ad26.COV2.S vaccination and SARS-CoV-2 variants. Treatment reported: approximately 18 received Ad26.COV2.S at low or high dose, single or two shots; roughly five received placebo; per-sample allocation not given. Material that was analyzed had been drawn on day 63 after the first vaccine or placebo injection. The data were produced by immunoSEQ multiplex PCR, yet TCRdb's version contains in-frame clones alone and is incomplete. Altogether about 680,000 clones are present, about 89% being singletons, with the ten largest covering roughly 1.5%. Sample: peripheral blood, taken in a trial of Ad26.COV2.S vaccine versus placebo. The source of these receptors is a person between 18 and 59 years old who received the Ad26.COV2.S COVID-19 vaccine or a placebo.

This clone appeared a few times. The CDR3 DNA is TGTGCCTGGAGTGCAGGACTGCGGGAGACCCAGTACTTC. Translating it yields CAWSAGLRETQYF. The J gene is TRBJ2-5, the V gene TRBV30; D might be TRBD2 (5 bases). Germline CDR1 reads GTSNPN; CDR2 reads SVGIG (reference sequence). This CDR3 is built from 13 residues. Trimming removed 1 base at V and 5 bases at J, with 11 bases between.

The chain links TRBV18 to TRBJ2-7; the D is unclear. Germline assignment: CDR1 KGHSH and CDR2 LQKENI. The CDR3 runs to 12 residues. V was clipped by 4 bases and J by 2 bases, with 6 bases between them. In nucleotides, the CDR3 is TGTGCCAGCTCACGGCAGGCCTACGAGCAGTACTTC. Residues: CASSRQAYEQYF.

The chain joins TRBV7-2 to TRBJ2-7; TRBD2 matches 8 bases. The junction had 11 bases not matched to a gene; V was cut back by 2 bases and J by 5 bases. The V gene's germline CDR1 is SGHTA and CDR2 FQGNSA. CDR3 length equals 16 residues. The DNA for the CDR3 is TGTGCCAGCAGCTTAACGGCGGGGGGTCCAGGGAACGAGCAGTACTTC. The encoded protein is CASSLTAGGPGNEQYF.

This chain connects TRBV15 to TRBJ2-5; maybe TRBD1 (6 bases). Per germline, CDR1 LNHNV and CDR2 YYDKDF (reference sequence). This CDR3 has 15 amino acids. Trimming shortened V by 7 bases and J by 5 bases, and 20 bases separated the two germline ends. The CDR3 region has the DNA TGTGCCACCAATGACGGCCTAGCAGGGGTTGAGACCCAGTACTTC. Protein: CATNDGLAGVETQYF.

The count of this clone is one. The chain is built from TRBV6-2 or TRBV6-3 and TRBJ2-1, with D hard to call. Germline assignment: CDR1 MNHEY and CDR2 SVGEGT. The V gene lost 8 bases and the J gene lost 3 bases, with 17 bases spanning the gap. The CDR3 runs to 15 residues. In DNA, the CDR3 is TGTGCCAGCCGTTCCCTCAGGACCTACTACAATGAGCAGTTCTTC. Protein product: CASRSLRTYYNEQFF.

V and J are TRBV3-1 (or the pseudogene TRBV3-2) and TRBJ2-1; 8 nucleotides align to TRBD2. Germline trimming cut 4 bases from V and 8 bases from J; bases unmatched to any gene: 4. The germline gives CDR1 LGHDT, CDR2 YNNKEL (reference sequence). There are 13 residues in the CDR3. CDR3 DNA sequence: TGTGCCAGCAGCCCAGCGGGGGTGGATGAGCAGTTCTTC. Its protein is CASSPAGVDEQFF.

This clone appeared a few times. CDR3 loop: CASAPGGTNTGELFF. CDR3 bases: TGCGCCAGCGCGCCGGGGGGCACGAACACCGGGGAGCTGTTTTTT. The chain joins TRBV5-1 to TRBJ2-2; D might be TRBD2 (7 bases). Germline CDR1 and CDR2: SGHRS and YFSETQ. V lost 7 bases and J 0 bases, leaving 13 bases between the germline ends. CDR3 length: 15 residues.

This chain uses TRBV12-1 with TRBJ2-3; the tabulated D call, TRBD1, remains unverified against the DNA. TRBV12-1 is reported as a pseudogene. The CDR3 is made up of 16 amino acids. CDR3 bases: TGTGCCAGCAGCGTCCGAGACATAGAGAACACAGATACGCAGTATTTT. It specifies CASSVRDIENTDTQYF.

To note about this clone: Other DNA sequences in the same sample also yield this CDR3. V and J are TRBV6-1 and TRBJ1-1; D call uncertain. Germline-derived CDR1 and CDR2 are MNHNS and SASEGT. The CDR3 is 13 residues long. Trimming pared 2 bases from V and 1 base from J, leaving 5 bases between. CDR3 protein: CASSEQPNTEAFF. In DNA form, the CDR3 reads TGTGCCAGCAGTGAACAGCCGAACACTGAAGCTTTCTTT.

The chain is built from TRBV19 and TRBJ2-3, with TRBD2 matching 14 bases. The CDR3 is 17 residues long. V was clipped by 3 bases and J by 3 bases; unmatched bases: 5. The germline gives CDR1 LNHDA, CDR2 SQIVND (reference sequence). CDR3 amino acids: CASSIRLAGGRTDTQYF. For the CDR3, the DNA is TGTGCCAGTAGTATTCGACTAGCGGGGGGGCGGACAGATACGCAGTATTTT.

The CDR3 loop is CASSQEIRRARDEQYF. CDR3 sequence (DNA): TGCGCCAGCAGCCAAGAAATTCGGAGGGCTCGGGACGAGCAGTACTTC. The chain links TRBV4-3 to TRBJ2-7, with a weak D call TRBD2 (6 bases). Trimming left V 0 bases short and J 5 bases short, with 17 bases between. Germline CDR1 is LGHNA and CDR2 is YSLEER. The CDR3 has 16 residues.

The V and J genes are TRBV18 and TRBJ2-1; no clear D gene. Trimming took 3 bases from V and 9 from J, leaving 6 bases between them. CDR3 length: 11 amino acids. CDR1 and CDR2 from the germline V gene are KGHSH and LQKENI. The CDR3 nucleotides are TGTGCCAGCTCACCCCTGGTTGAGCAGTTCTTC. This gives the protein CASSPLVEQFF.

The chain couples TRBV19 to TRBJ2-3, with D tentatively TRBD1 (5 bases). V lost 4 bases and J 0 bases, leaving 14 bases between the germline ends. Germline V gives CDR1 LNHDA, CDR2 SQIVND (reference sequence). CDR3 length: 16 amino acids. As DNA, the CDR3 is TGTGCCAGTAGTACCAGGGCCCAGGCGAGCACAGATACGCAGTATTTT. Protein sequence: CASSTRAQASTDTQYF. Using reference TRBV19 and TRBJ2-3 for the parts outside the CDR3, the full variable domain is DGGITQSPKYLFRKEGQNVTLSCEQNLNHDAMYWYRQDPGQGLRLIYYSQIVNDFQKGDIAEGYSVSREKKESFPLTVTSAQKNPTAFYLCASSTRAQASTDTQYFGPGTRLTVL.

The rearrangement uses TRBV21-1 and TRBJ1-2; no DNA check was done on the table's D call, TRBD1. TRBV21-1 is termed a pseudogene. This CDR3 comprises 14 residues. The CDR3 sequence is CASSLPGQGSCYTF. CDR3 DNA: TGTGCCAGCAGTTTACCGGGACAGGGCTCTTGCTACACCTTC.